This is a list of T cell receptor beta chains from one sample in a study of beta chain features in type 1 diabetes. TCRdb keeps only in-frame clones here, not all; method: immunoSEQ multiplex PCR. The sample has more than 250,000 clones; roughly 25% are singletons. The specimen was naive CD4+ T cells from blood. Receptor source: a woman in her 30s with type 1 diabetes. Each CDR3 is given with its conserved first and last residue. The order of the fields is V gene, CDR3 protein.

V: TRBV15
CDR3: CATSGASGKNEQFF

V: TRBV4-2
CDR3: CASSQDPLTSGYKNIQYF

V: TRBV5-1
CDR3: CASSLSRDRVDYEQYF

V: TRBV5-4
CDR3: CASSLYRETGELFF

V: TRBV19
CDR3: CASSGRTSGIGDTQYF

V: TRBV7-8
CDR3: CASSVQDYEQYF

V: TRBV5-6
CDR3: CASSWGQGNEQFF

V: TRBV30
CDR3: CAWARLGFTGELFF

V: TRBV5-6
CDR3: CASSLVAGDSFPSARTQYF

V: TRBV7-9
CDR3: CASSRQVNTEAFF

V: TRBV5-1
CDR3: CASSPWPGSSYEQYF

V: TRBV29-1
CDR3: CSVRGTSGHSYEQYF

V: TRBV7-2
CDR3: CASSRDRGPYGYTF

V: TRBV7-9
CDR3: CASSLGTGVHQPQHF

V: TRBV29-1
CDR3: CSGVRVAGANVLTF

V: TRBV7-7
CDR3: CASSPSGDEQFF

V: TRBV6-5
CDR3: CASSQTGSGNTIYF

V: TRBV29-1
CDR3: CSVHYQGAKGNTIYF

V: TRBV7-9
CDR3: CASSLALAGSLQQFF

V: TRBV25-1
CDR3: CASSEYGGSTDTQYF

V: TRBV11-2
CDR3: CASSLAGLDPDTQYF

V: TRBV29-1
CDR3: CSVDLGQGTGNTIYF

V: TRBV7-3
CDR3: CASSFELSSEQYF

V: TRBV4-2
CDR3: CASSQDQTGGINTGELFF

V: TRBV23-1
CDR3: CASSPRSTEAFF

V: TRBV9
CDR3: CASSGLAYQETQYF

V: TRBV7-2
CDR3: CASSPGTSGSTFYQETQYF

V: TRBV6-7
CDR3: CATPWTSGSYEQYF

V: TRBV15
CDR3: CATSRAPQGETEAFF

V: TRBV21-1
CDR3: CASRQGFEAFF

V: TRBV7-2
CDR3: CASSLGPSSYEQYF

V: TRBV5-1
CDR3: CASSLEPNRETQYF

V: TRBV30
CDR3: CALNRGGTEAFF

V: TRBV5-1
CDR3: CASSSPTSGGETQYF

V: TRBV4-2
CDR3: CASSQDPSGGTDTQYF

V: TRBV20-1
CDR3: CSAPRLYEQYF

V: TRBV7-3
CDR3: CASSLIAGLSTDTQYF

V: TRBV18
CDR3: CASSQTGGTGELFF

V: TRBV28
CDR3: CASSLYRDYNEQFF

V: TRBV7-2
CDR3: CASSRKGSGSEETQYF

V: TRBV18
CDR3: CASSPLSGTYEQYF

V: TRBV30
CDR3: CAWLSWRGRDTQYF

V: TRBV14
CDR3: CASSQDYGIGELFF

V: TRBV6-1
CDR3: CATPVREDTDTQYF

V: TRBV7-9
CDR3: CASSGVGWAWRGYTF

V: TRBV7-6
CDR3: CASSLGLAGAETQYF

V: TRBV29-1
CDR3: CSVSFRGSGYGYTF

V: TRBV4-2
CDR3: CASSPARGEQFF

V: TRBV5-4
CDR3: CASSLLGGGEETQYF

V: TRBV2
CDR3: CASSTGGGGYTF

V: TRBV14
CDR3: CASSQTFDRGIFSYEQYF

V: TRBV19
CDR3: CASTPVGANVLTF

V: TRBV5-4
CDR3: CASSLLSSGANVLTF

V: TRBV5-1
CDR3: CASSWAGQGNQPQHF